Given below is one T cell receptor (beta chain) in context. These data are taken from a study of T cell responses to AZD1222 COVID-19 vaccine. The method was immunoSEQ multiplex PCR; TCRdb's version includes in-frame clones alone and lacks a portion of them. The table includes over 130,000 clones, 93% detected once. Losses at the gene ends were 3 bases for V and 5 bases for J; bases not matched to a gene: 4. CDR1 is SGDLS and CDR2 is YYNGEE in the germline V gene. The CDR3 covers 15 residues. This sequence joins TRBV9 and TRBJ2-1; 11 bases are a match to TRBD2. The sequence was obtained from an adult in good health. Sequenced here: peripheral blood, sampled on day 0 of AZD1222 vaccination. CDR3 loop: CASSGGTSGHNEQFF. CDR3 in DNA: TGTGCCAGCAGCGGGGGGACTAGCGGACACAATGAGCAGTTCTTC.